The 29 T cell receptor beta chains reported below all come from one sample, sequenced in a study of OX40 agonist ivuxolimab in advanced cancers. Using immunoSEQ multiplex PCR, the repertoire was profiled, and TCRdb retains in-frame clones only, with some absent. The sample holds about 61,000 clones, approximately 86% seen once. Material: CD4+ or CD8+ T cells sorted from blood, obtained in a trial of the OX40 agonist ivuxolimab. These receptors came from an adult with an advanced solid tumor such as melanoma, head and neck, liver or kidney cancer.

The chain employs TRBV19 and TRBJ1-5; no firm D call. With 4 bases removed from V and 0 bases from J, the gap between germline ends came to 13 bases. CDR3 length: 16 amino acids. CDR1 is LNHDA, CDR2 SQIVND, per germline (reference sequence). Written as DNA, the CDR3 is TGTGCCAGTAGTACCACCTGGGAAAATAGCAATCAGCCCCAGCATTTT. It specifies CASSTTWENSNQPQHF.

CDR3 DNA sequence: TGTGCCAGCTCACGAGAGTACGAGCAGTACTTC. This gives the protein CASSREYEQYF. The genes are TRBV18 and TRBJ2-5; the D is unclear. The J call may be mistaken, given a closer DNA end match to TRBJ2-7. This CDR3 comprises 11 residues. CDR1 is KGHSH and CDR2 is LQKENI in the germline V gene.

The J gene is TRBJ2-5, the V gene TRBV5-4; TRBD2 agrees at 13 bases. The V gene end was trimmed by 4 bases and the J gene end by 4 bases; junction bases not matched to a gene: 7. The CDR3 spans 16 residues. Germline CDR1 SGHNT, CDR2 YYREEE (reference sequence). The CDR3 DNA sequence: TGTGCCAGCAGCCATCCCGGGACTAGCGGGACAGAGACCCAGTACTTC. Translating it yields CASSHPGTSGTETQYF.

The DNA of the CDR3 is TGTGCCAGCAGCCCGGCGGGCTACGACTCTGGAAACACCATATATTTT. Its translation: CASSPAGYDSGNTIYF. This chain connects TRBV7-9 to TRBJ1-3, with D uncertain. This CDR3 is built from 16 residues. Germline V gene sequence: CDR1 SEHNR, CDR2 FQNEAQ (reference sequence). Between the trimmed V and J ends, which lost 5 bases and 0 bases, there was a span of 14 bases. Supplemented by reference TRBV7-9 and TRBJ1-3, the full variable domain reads DTGVSQNPRHKITKRGQNVTFRCDPISEHNRLYWYRQTLGQGPEFLTYFQNEAQLEKSRLLSDRFSAERPKGSFSTLEIQRTEQGDSAMYLCASSPAGYDSGNTIYFGEGSWLTVV.

This clone has a handful of counts. V is TRBV19 and J is TRBJ1-5; D not resolved. The V gene lost 7 bases and the J gene lost 0 bases, with 16 bases spanning the gap. There are 16 residues in the CDR3. Germline lookup yields CDR1 LNHDA and CDR2 SQIVND (reference sequence). CDR3 bases: TGTGCCAGTAACTTCGGTGGGAAAGGTAGCAATCAGCCCCAGCATTTT. It yields the protein CASNFGGKGSNQPQHF.

V is TRBV7-2 and J is TRBJ2-7, with 12 bases fitting TRBD2. The CDR3 totals 15 residues. From germline, CDR1 is SGHTA and CDR2 FQGNSA. J was trimmed by 2 bases and V by 4 bases; bases with no gene match: 3. The CDR3 protein is CASSSGLAGTYEQYF. The CDR3 bases are TGTGCCAGCAGCTCCGGACTAGCGGGAACCTACGAGCAGTACTTC.

V and J are TRBV10-3 and TRBJ2-7, with D perhaps assigned TRBD1 or TRBD2 (5 bases each). The CDR3 covers 12 residues. With 2 bases removed from V and 4 bases from J, the gap between germline ends came to 6 bases. CDR1 and CDR2 (germline): ENHRY, SYGVKD. CDR3 DNA: TGTGCCATCAGTGAGGGGGGTTACGAGCAGTACTTC. Its protein is CAISEGGYEQYF.

The chain couples TRBV2 to TRBJ1-5, with 7 bases lining up with TRBD1. The CDR3 totals 14 residues. Germline V gene lookup returns CDR1 SNHLY and CDR2 FYNNEI. The trim removed 4 bases at V and 2 bases at J, leaving 2 bases unmatched. The DNA for the CDR3 is TGTGCCAGCAGTGGCGACAGGGGCAATCAGCCCCAGCATTTT. Its protein is CASSGDRGNQPQHF.

The V gene is TRBV27, the J gene TRBJ2-3; D not resolved. CDR3 size: 13 residues. Per germline, CDR1 MNHEY and CDR2 SMNVEV (reference sequence). V dropped 6 bases and J dropped 2 bases, with 9 bases sitting between them. The CDR3 loop reads CASRLTLTDTQYF. The CDR3 DNA follows: TGTGCCAGCAGGCTTACCCTCACAGATACGCAGTATTTT.

The chain is built from TRBV7-2 and TRBJ2-7; the match to TRBD2 covers 11 bases. V dropped 5 bases and J dropped 3; count of bases not matched to a gene: 6. The germline V gene has CDR1 SGHTA and CDR2 FQGNSA. This CDR3 has 15 residues. CDR3 loop: CASSLSGLADYEQYF. CDR3 coding DNA: TGTGCCAGCAGCCTCTCGGGACTAGCGGACTACGAGCAGTACTTC.

The chain carries TRBV20-1 and TRBJ2-2; D is uncertain. Germline CDR1 reads DFQATT; CDR2 reads SNEGSKA (reference sequence). The CDR3 extends over 11 amino acids. Trimming stripped 4 bases from V and 3 bases from J, with 3 bases between. The DNA for the CDR3 is TGCAGTGCTATTGACACCGGGGAGCTGTTTTTT. Protein: CSAIDTGELFF.

The V and J genes are TRBV4-1 and TRBJ2-2; 8 bases line up with TRBD2. CDR1 is MGHRA and CDR2 is YSYEKL in the germline V gene. This CDR3 contains 17 residues. V shed 4 bases and J 0 bases; nucleotides not matched to a gene: 7. CDR3 bases: TGCGCCAGCAGCCCCCTTAGCGGGGCCTCGAACACCGGGGAGCTGTTTTTT. It codes for CASSPLSGASNTGELFF.

This clone came up a few times. The chain combines TRBV10-2 with TRBJ1-5; D gene ambiguous. This CDR3 contains 13 residues. Germline V lookup: CDR1 WSHSY, CDR2 SAAADI. The V end was cut by 3 bases, the J end by 3 bases, with 6 bases between. CDR3 loop: CASSERDNQPQHF. CDR3 bases: TGCGCCAGCAGTGAACGTGACAATCAGCCCCAGCATTTT.

The V call is TRBV29-1, the J call TRBJ2-2; D might be TRBD1 (6 bases). CDR1 is SQVTM and CDR2 is ANQGSEA in the germline V gene. Trimming cost V 4 bases and J 1 base, with 10 bases left between them. The CDR3 consists of 14 residues. The CDR3 DNA is TGCAGCGTTGGACAGGCGATGAACACCGGGGAGCTGTTTTTT. This encodes CSVGQAMNTGELFF.

The chain recombines TRBV7-2 with TRBJ2-3, with D possibly TRBD1 on 8 matching bases. The CDR3 consists of 16 residues. CDR1 and CDR2 (germline): SGHTA, FQGNSA. The V and J ends lost 3 bases and 2 bases respectively, with 15 bases between them. The CDR3 region is CASSLRGGQDTDTQYF. The CDR3 DNA reads as TGTGCCAGCAGCTTGAGGGGGGGACAGGACACAGATACGCAGTATTTT.

This chain uses TRBV28 with TRBJ2-5; 12 nucleotides agree with TRBD2. Germline loops: CDR1 MDHEN, CDR2 SYDVKM. This CDR3 region has 17 residues. With V trimmed by 2 bases and J by 4 bases, 8 bases remained unmatched. The CDR3 nucleotides are TGTGCCAGCAGTTTAGGCCGACTAGCGGGAGAAGGAGAGACCCAGTACTTC. It yields the protein CASSLGRLAGEGETQYF.

V usage is TRBV7-6 and J usage is TRBJ2-7, with 7 bases aligning to TRBD1. CDR1 and CDR2 (germline): SGHVS, FNYEAQ. This CDR3 is built from 14 residues. Trimming at V came to 0 bases and at J to 5 bases, leaving 4 bases not matched to a gene. The CDR3 region has the DNA TGTGCCAGCAGCTTAGCCCGACAGGGCAACGAGCAGTACTTC. Translation: CASSLARQGNEQYF.

This chain connects TRBV27 to TRBJ2-6; D remains unclear. Germline CDR1 and CDR2: MNHEY and SMNVEV (reference sequence). This CDR3 comprises 14 residues. Trimming took 5 bases from V and 4 from J, leaving 9 bases between them. CDR3 loop: CASSQASGANVLTF. DNA for the CDR3: TGTGCCAGCAGTCAAGCCTCCGGGGCCAACGTCCTGACTTTC.

The chain carries TRBV11-2 and TRBJ1-1, with unresolved D. The CDR3 loop spans 11 amino acids. Germline V gives CDR1 SGHAT, CDR2 FQNNGV. V lost 6 bases to trimming and J lost 9 bases, with 11 bases between them. The CDR3 sequence is CASSFSLQAFF. The CDR3 DNA is TGTGCCAGCAGTTTCTCCCTACAAGCTTTCTTT.

V usage is TRBV6-6 and J usage is TRBJ2-5, with a weak D call TRBD2 (6 bases). Germline lookup yields CDR1 MNHNY and CDR2 SVGAGI (reference sequence). Trimming shortened V by 0 bases and J by 0 bases, and 8 bases separated the two germline ends. CDR3 length: 15 residues. Here the CDR3 reads CASSYSASDQETQYF. The CDR3 DNA reads as TGTGCCAGCAGTTACTCAGCTAGCGACCAAGAGACCCAGTACTTC.

V gene TRBV28 combines with J gene TRBJ2-5; D tentatively reads TRBD1 or TRBD2 (7 bases each). Germline V gene lookup returns CDR1 MDHEN and CDR2 SYDVKM. Trimming stripped 6 bases from V and 7 bases from J, with 15 bases between. There are 13 residues in the CDR3. This CDR3 is CASRTGEGWTQYF. The CDR3 bases are TGTGCCAGCAGAACAGGGGAGGGTTGGACCCAGTACTTC.

This clone came up once. The genes are TRBV28 and TRBJ1-1; D remains unclear. The CDR3 is 15 residues long. Trimming removed 6 bases at V and 0 bases at J, with 14 bases between. The germline gives CDR1 MDHEN, CDR2 SYDVKM. The CDR3 DNA sequence: TGTGCCAGCAGCCCTACCAGTACAATGAACACTGAAGCTTTCTTT. It is translated as CASSPTSTMNTEAFF.

The V call is TRBV5-1, the J call TRBJ1-6; tentatively, D is TRBD1 (5 bases). V was pared by 4 bases and J by 4 bases, with 12 bases between. CDR3 length equals 15 residues. Germline lookup yields CDR1 SGHRS and CDR2 YFSETQ. The CDR3 nucleotides are TGCGCCAGCAGCCCACAGACAGTTTATAATTCACCCCTCCACTTT. Encoded protein: CASSPQTVYNSPLHF.

The V call is TRBV28, the J call TRBJ1-2, with a weak D call TRBD1 (5 bases). Per germline, CDR1 MDHEN and CDR2 SYDVKM. Trimming stripped 3 bases from V and 4 bases from J, with 15 bases between. The CDR3 totals 15 residues. The DNA of the CDR3 is TGTGCCAGCAGTTTTAGGAGCAGGGTACTCTATGGCTACACCTTC. It codes for CASSFRSRVLYGYTF.

This clone has more than one count but fewer than ten. CDR3 amino acids: CASTLGETSNQPQHF. DNA of the CDR3: TGTGCCAGCACCCTTGGAGAGACTAGCAATCAGCCCCAGCATTTT. The chain has TRBV6-1 and TRBJ1-5, with D hard to call. The ends were cut back, 7 bases at V and 0 bases at J, with 13 bases in the middle. The germline gives CDR1 MNHNS, CDR2 SASEGT. This CDR3 is 15 amino acids long.

The rearrangement uses TRBV19 and TRBJ2-7, with 9 bases matching TRBD1. The CDR3 runs 15 residues. V lost 5 bases, J lost 1 base, and 6 bases stayed unmatched. CDR1 is LNHDA, CDR2 SQIVND, per germline (reference sequence). The CDR3 region has the DNA TGTGCCAGTAGTGACGCCGGGACAGGGTCCTACGAGCAGTACTTC. Encoded protein: CASSDAGTGSYEQYF.

The sample holds a few counts of this clone. This sequence joins TRBV5-1 and TRBJ1-1; D may be TRBD1 (6 bases). CDR1 and CDR2 from the germline V gene are SGHRS and YFSETQ. This CDR3 comprises 15 residues. The V end was cut by 3 bases, the J end by 2 bases, with 14 bases between. The CDR3 DNA sequence: TGCGCCAGCAGCTCAGGGGTTGCCTACAACACTGAAGCTTTCTTT. It yields the protein CASSSGVAYNTEAFF.

The chain couples TRBV10-2 to TRBJ2-3; 11 bases align to TRBD2. This CDR3 is 18 amino acids long. Germline V gene data show CDR1 as WSHSY and CDR2 as SAAADI. V lost 2 bases to trimming and J lost 4 bases; unmatched junction nucleotides: 11. In DNA, the CDR3 is TGCGCCAGCAGTGAGACGGTAGCGGGAGGGCCTTTCGCAGATACGCAGTATTTT. The encoded protein is CASSETVAGGPFADTQYF.

The CDR3 coding sequence is TGTGCCAGCAGTTACGACACTAGCGGGAGCTACGAGCAGTACTTC. The encoded protein is CASSYDTSGSYEQYF. The chain joins TRBV6-6 to TRBJ2-7; 11 bases match TRBD2. The CDR3 extends over 15 amino acids. Germline V lookup: CDR1 MNHNY, CDR2 SVGAGI (reference sequence). V trimming: 2 bases; J trimming: 3 bases; junction bases outside the gene matches: 3.